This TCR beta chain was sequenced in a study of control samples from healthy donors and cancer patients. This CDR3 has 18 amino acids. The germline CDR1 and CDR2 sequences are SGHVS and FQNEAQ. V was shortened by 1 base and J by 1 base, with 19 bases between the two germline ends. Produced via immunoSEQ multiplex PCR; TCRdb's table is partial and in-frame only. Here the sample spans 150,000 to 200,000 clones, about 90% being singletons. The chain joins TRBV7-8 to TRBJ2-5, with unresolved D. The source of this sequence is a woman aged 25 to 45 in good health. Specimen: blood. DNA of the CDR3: TGTGCCAGCAGCTTAGAGACATTTGTCTTCGGGTCCCAAGAGACCCAGTACTTC. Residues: CASSLETFVFGSQETQYF.